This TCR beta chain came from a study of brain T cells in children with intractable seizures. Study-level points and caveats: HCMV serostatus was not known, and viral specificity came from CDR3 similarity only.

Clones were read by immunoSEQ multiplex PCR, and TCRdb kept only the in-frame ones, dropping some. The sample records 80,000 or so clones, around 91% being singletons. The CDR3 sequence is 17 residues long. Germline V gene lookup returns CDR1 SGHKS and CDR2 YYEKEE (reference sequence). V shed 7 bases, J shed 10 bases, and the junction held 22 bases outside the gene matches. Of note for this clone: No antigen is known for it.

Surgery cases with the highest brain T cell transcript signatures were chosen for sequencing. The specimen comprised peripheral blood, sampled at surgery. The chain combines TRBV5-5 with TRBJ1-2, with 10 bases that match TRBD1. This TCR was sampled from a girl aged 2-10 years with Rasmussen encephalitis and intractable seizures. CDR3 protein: CASGTGTGVSPFGFYTF. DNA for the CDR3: TGTGCCAGCGGGACCGGGACAGGGGTATCCCCCTTTGGGTTCTACACCTTC. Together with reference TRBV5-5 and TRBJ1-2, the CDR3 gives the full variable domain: DAGVTQSPTHLIKTRGQQVTLRCSPISGHKSVSWYQQVLGQGPQFIFQYYEKEERGRGNFPDRFSARQFPNYSSELNVNALLLGDSALYLCASGTGTGVSPFGFYTFGSGTRLTVV.